The source of this T cell receptor (beta chain) is a study of T cell responses to AZD1222 COVID-19 vaccine. The study pooled second doses at about 4 or about 12 weeks. The CDR3 totals 17 residues. The ends lost 3 bases at V and 4 bases at J; junction bases unmatched: 11. The V gene's germline CDR1 is LNHDA and CDR2 SQIVND (reference sequence). The protocol was immunoSEQ multiplex PCR, while the TCRdb copy is restricted to in-frame clones and leaves out a portion. The sample has 100,000 or so clones, roughly 90% seen once. Study results and caveats: Repertoires were sampled only after the peak T cell response.

Only one count was recorded for this clone. The antigen is not known. The clonotype was recovered from an adult who received the AZD1222 COVID-19 vaccine. This chain uses TRBV19 with TRBJ2-1; 8 positions match TRBD1. This specimen was peripheral blood, taken 28 days after the second AZD1222 dose. The CDR3: CASSIPWYGTGYNEQFF. DNA for the CDR3: TGTGCCAGTAGTATCCCGTGGTACGGGACAGGTTACAATGAGCAGTTCTTC.